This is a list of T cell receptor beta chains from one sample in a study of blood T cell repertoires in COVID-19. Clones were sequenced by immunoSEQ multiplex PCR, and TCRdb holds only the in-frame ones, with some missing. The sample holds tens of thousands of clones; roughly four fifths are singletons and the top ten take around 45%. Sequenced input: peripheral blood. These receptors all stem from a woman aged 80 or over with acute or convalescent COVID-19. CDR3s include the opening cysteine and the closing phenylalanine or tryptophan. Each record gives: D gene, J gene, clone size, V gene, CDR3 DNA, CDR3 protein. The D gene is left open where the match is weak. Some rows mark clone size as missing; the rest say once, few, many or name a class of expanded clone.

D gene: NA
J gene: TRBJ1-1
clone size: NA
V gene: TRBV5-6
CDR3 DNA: TGTGCCAGCAGCACTGATCAGGCTGAAGCTTTCTTT
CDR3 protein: CASSTDQAEAFF

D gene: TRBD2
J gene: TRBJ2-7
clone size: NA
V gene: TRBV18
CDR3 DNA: TGTGCCAGCTCACCAAAGCGGGGTATTGTGCCCTCCTACGAGCAGTACTTC
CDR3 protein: CASSPKRGIVPSYEQYF

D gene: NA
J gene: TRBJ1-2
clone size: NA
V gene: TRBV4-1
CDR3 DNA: TGCGCCAGCAGCCAAGACCCGGGGGGCCTCTATGGCTACACCTTC
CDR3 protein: CASSQDPGGLYGYTF

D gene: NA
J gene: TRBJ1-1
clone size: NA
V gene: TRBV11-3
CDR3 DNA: TGTGCCAGCAGCCCGGGAGCCATGAACACTGAAGCTTTCTTT
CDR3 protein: CASSPGAMNTEAFF

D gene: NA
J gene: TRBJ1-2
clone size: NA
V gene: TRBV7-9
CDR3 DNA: TGTGCCAGCAGCCTCGGAGGGGGGGGCTATGGCTACACCTTC
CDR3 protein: CASSLGGGGYGYTF

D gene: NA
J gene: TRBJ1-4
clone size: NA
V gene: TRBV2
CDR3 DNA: TGTGCCAGCAGTGATTTGGCAGGGGTTGAAAAACTGTTTTTT
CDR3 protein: CASSDLAGVEKLFF

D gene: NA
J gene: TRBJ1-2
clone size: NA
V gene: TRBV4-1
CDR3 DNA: TGCGCCAGCAGCCAAGACCAGGAACTCTATGGCTACACCTTC
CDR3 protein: CASSQDQELYGYTF

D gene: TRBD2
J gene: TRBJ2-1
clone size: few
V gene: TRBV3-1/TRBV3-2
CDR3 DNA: TGTGCCAGCAGCCACCACGGCGGGGGTATCGATGAGCAGTTCTTC
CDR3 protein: CASSHHGGGIDEQFF

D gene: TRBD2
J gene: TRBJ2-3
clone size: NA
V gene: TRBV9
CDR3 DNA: TGTGCCAGCAGCGTAGACGGGGGGTGGTACACAGATACGCAGTATTTT
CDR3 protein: CASSVDGGWYTDTQYF

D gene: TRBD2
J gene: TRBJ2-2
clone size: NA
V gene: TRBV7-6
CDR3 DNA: TGTGCCAGCAGCTTAGCCAGCGTCCCAGCGGGGGGAGCCGGGGAGCTGTTTTTT
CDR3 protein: CASSLASVPAGGAGELFF

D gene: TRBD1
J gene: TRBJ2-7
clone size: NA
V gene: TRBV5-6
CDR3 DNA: TGTGCCAGCAGCCCCCGGGGACAGGGGATATACGAGCAGTACTTC
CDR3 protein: CASSPRGQGIYEQYF

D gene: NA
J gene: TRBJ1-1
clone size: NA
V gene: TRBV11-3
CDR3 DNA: TGTGCCAGCAGCTTATATGGGGACATGAACACTGAAGCTTTCTTT
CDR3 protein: CASSLYGDMNTEAFF

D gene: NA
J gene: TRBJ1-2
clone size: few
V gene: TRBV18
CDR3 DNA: TGTGCCAGCTCACCAGAACAGGGAGCTAACTATGGCTACACCTTC
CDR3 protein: CASSPEQGANYGYTF

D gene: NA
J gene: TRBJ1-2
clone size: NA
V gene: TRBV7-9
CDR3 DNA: TGTGCCAGCAGCTCGGACAGAGTATATGGCTACACCTTC
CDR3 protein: CASSSDRVYGYTF

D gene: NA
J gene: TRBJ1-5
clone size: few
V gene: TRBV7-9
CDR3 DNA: TGTGCCAGCAGCTTAGGCGCTGATGGGAGGACTCAGCCCCAGCATTTT
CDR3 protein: CASSLGADGRTQPQHF

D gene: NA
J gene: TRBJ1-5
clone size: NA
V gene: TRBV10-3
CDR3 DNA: TGTGCCATCAATGGGGGCCAAAATCAGCCCCAGCATTTT
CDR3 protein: CAINGGQNQPQHF

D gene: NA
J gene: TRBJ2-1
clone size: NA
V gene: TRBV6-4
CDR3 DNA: TGTGCCAGCAGTCCGACCAGCGTGAGTGAGCAGTTCTTC
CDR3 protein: CASSPTSVSEQFF

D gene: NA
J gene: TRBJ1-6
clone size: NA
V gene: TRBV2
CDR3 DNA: TGTGCCAGCAGTTTAAGCCCGGGGGGTTCACCCCTCCACTTT
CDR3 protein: CASSLSPGGSPLHF

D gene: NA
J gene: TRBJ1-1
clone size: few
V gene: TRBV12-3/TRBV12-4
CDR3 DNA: TGTGCCAGCAGCGACCGGGGGTGGAGCAAAGCTTTCTTT
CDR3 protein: CASSDRGWSKAFF

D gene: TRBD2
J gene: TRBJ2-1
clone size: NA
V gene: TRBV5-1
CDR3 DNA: TGCGCCAGCAGCACCGGGACTAGCGGGGGACACAATGAGCAGTTCTTC
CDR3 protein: CASSTGTSGGHNEQFF

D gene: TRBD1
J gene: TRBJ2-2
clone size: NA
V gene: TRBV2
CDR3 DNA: TGTGCCAGCGAGACAGGGAGTCGCACCGGGGAGCTGTTTTTT
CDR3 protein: CASETGSRTGELFF

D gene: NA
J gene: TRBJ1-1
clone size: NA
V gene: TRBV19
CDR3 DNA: TGTGCCAGTAACCTGCGGGGGGCGAACACTGAAGCTTTCTTT
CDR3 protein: CASNLRGANTEAFF

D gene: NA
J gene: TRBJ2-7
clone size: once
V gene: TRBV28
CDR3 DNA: TGTGCCAGCAGTTTAGGGGGGGCCATCAGGACCTACGAGCAGTACTTC
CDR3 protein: CASSLGGAIRTYEQYF

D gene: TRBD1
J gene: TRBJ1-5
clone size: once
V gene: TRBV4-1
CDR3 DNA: TGCGCCAGCAGCCAAGAACAGGGGGATTATAGCAATCAGCCCCAGCATTTT
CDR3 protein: CASSQEQGDYSNQPQHF

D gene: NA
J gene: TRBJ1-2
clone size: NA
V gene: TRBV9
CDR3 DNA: TGTGCCAGCAGCGTAGCTAGGACAGTCACCTATGGCTACACCTTC
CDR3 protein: CASSVARTVTYGYTF

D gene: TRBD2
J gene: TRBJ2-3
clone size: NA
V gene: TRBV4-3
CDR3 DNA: TGCGCCAGCAGCCAAGTTAGCGGGGGAACAGATACGCAGTATTTT
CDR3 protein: CASSQVSGGTDTQYF

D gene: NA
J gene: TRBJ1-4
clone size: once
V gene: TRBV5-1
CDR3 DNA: TGCGCCAGCAGCTTTACAGGGCCAACAACTAATGAAAAACTGTTTTTT
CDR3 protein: CASSFTGPTTNEKLFF

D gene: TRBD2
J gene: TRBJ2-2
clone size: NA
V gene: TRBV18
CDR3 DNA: TGTGCCAGCTCACCTCTCGGACTAGCGGGGAACACCGGGGAGCTGTTTTTT
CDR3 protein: CASSPLGLAGNTGELFF

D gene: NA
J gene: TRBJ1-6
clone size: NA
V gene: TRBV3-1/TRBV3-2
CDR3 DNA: TGTGCCAGCAGCCAAGACTCTTCGACAGGCGGTTCACCCCTCCACTTT
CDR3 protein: CASSQDSSTGGSPLHF

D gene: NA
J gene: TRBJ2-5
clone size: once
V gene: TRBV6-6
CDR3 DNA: TGTGCCAGCAAGGAGCGGTGGGGAGAGACCCAGTACTTC
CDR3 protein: CASKERWGETQYF

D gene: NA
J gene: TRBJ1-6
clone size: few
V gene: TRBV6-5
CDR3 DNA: TGTGCCAGCAGTTACTACCCCGGCAGGGCCAATTCACCCCTCCACTTT
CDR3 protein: CASSYYPGRANSPLHF

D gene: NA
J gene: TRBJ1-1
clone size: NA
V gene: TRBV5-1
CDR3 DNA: TGCGCCAGCAGCTTCGCAGACGGGGAAGCTTTCTTT
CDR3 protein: CASSFADGEAFF

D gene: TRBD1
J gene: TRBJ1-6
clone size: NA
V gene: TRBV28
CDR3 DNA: TGTGCCAGCAGTACTACCGGGACAGGGGGCGATCCCCACTTT
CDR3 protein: CASSTTGTGGDPHF

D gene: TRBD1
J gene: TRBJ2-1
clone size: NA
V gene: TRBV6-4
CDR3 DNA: TGTGCCAGCGGACCGGGACAGCCCTACAATGAGCAGTTCTTC
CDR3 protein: CASGPGQPYNEQFF

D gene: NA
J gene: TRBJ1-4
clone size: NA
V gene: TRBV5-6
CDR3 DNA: TGTGCCAGCAGCTTGGCCAGGGTGGACCGACCTGAAAAACTGTTTTTT
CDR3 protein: CASSLARVDRPEKLFF

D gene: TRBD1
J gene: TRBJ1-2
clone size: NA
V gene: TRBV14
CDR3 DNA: TGTGCCAGCAGCCCCATCCGACAGGGCTATGGCTACACCTTC
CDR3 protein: CASSPIRQGYGYTF

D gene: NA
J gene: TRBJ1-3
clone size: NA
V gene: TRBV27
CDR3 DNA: TGTGCCAGCAGTACCCAACAGGGAGGAAACACCATATATTTT
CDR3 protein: CASSTQQGGNTIYF

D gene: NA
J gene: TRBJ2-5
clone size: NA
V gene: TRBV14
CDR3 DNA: TGTGCCAGCAGTAGGGGGGGCCAAGAGACCCAGTACTTC
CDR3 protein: CASSRGGQETQYF